This T cell receptor beta chain appears in the sequencing data of a study of cytomegalovirus exposure and HLA in healthy donors. Study details: The roughly 130 validation repertoires used the same platform as the approximately 670 first-cohort repertoires, a later analysis reported.

TCRdb's copy holds only in-frame clones and misses some; the assay was immunoSEQ multiplex PCR. This repertoire shows 160,000 or so clones, around nine tenths found once; its top ten account for roughly 2.7%. Concerning this clone: Its specificity is not known.

This CDR3 is 15 amino acids long. The V gene end was trimmed by 4 bases and the J gene end by 2 bases; junction bases not matched to a gene: 8. From germline, CDR1 is MNHEY and CDR2 SVGAGI. The donors were part of the validation cohort, which consisted of under 150 subjects and was separate from the first cohort of 666 subjects. Study observations and caveats: The study listed 150 to 200 cytomegalovirus-associated TCR beta chains. Generally TCR sequences proved uncommon, though certain public TCRs appeared in numerous donors.

V and J are TRBV6-5 and TRBJ2-7; 7 positions match TRBD1. Specimen: PBMCs. The sequence was collected from a man in his late teens or twenties in good health and CMV-seropositive. CDR3 residues: CASSLGTVHAYEQYF. CDR3 nucleotides: TGTGCCAGCAGTTTGGGGACAGTGCATGCCTACGAGCAGTACTTC.